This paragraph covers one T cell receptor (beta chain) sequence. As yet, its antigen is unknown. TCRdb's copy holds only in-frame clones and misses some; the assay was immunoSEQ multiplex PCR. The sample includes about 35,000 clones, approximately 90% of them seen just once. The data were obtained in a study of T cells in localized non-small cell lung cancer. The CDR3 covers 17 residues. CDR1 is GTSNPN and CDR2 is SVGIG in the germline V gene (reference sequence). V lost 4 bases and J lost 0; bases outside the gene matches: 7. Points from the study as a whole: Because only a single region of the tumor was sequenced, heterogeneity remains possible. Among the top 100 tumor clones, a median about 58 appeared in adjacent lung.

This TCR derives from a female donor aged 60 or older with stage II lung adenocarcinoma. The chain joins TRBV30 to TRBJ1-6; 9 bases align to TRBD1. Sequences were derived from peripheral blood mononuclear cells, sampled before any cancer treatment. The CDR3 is CAWNPGQGSSYNSPLHF. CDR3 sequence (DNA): TGTGCCTGGAACCCCGGACAGGGGAGCTCCTATAATTCACCCCTCCACTTT.